This T cell receptor (beta chain) comes out of a study of blood T cells in healthy people across ages. Regarding the study as a whole: Older age went with lower TCR beta diversity per million T cells, in a roughly linear way. More naive CD4+ cells and higher diversity marked long-lived donors relative to aged donors.

This CDR3 is built from 14 residues. CDR1 and CDR2 from the germline V gene are MNHEY and SMNVEV (reference sequence). Then a second PCR, running about 6 to 11 cycles, was carried out with a sample-barcoded 5' primer and a J-beta primer mix. A template-switch adaptor with 12 random nucleotides tagged each cDNA molecule. Each CDR3 protein is one row after TCRdb ran MiXCR on the 5' RACE reads. This table has over 750,000 distinct CDR3 sequences, about 25% appearing once. This clonotype was observed a handful of times. Its antigen remains unknown. This same sample was also part of a study on T cells of mothers and their children.

The sequenced sample was blood. This chain joins TRBV27 and TRBJ2-1; 9 bases are a match to TRBD1. Judging by the DNA end, TRBJ2-7 fits better; the J call may be wrong. The TCR was taken from a boy aged 10-17 years in good health. CDR3 region: CASRSQGAWNEQYF. The DNA of the CDR3 is TGTGCCAGCAGATCACAGGGGGCGTGGAACGAGCAGTACTTC.